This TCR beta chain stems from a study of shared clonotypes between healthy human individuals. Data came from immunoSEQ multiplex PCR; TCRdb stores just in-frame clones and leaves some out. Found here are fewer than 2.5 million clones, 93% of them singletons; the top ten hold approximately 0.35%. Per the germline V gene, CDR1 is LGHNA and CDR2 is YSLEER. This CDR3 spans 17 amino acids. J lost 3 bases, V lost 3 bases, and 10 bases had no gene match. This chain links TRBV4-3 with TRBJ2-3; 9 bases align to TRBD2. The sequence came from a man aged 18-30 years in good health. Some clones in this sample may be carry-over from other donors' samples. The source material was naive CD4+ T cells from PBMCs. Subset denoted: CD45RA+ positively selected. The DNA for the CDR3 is TGCGCCAGCAGCCAGCGGGGAGCGGGAGGAACAACAGATACGCAGTATTTT. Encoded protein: CASSQRGAGGTTDTQYF.